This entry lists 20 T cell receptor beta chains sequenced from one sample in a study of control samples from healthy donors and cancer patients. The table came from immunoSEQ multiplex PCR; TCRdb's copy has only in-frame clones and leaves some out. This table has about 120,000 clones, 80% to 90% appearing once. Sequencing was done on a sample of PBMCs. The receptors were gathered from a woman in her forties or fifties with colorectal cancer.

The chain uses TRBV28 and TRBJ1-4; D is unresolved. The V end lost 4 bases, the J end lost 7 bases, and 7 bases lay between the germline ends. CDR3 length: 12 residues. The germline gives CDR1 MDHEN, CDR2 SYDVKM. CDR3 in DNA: TGTGCCAGCAGTTCAGGCGGTGAAAAACTGTTTTTT. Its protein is CASSSGGEKLFF.

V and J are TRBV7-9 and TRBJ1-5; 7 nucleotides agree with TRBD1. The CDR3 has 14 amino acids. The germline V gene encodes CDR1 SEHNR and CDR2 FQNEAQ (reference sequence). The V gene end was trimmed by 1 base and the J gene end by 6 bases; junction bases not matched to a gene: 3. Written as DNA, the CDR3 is TGTGCCAGCAGCTTAGGCAGGGGGGGTCAGCCCCAGCATTTT. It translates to CASSLGRGGQPQHF.

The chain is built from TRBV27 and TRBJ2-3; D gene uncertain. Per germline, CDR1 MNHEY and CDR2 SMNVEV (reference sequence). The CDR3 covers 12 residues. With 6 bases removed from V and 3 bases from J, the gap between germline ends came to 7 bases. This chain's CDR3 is CASRRGTDTQYF. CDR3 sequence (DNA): TGTGCCAGCAGACGCGGAACAGATACGCAGTATTTT.

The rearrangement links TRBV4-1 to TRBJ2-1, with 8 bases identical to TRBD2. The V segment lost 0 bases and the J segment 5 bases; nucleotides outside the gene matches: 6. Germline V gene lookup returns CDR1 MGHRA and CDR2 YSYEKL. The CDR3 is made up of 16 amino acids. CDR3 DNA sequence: TGCGCCAGCAGCCAAGATCATCAGCGGGAGCACAATGAGCAGTTCTTC. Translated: CASSQDHQREHNEQFF.

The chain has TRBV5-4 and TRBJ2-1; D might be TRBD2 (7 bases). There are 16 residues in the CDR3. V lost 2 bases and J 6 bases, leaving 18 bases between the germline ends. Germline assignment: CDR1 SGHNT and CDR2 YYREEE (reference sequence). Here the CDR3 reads CASSLWLGGAGNEQFF. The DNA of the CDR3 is TGTGCCAGCAGCTTATGGTTAGGGGGGGCCGGCAATGAGCAGTTCTTC.

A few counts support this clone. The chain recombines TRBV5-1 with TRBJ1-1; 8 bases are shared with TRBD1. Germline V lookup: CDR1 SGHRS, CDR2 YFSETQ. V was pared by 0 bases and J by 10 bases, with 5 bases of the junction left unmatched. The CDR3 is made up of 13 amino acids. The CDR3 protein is CASSLDTGGGAFF. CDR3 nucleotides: TGCGCCAGCAGCTTGGATACAGGGGGTGGAGCTTTCTTT.

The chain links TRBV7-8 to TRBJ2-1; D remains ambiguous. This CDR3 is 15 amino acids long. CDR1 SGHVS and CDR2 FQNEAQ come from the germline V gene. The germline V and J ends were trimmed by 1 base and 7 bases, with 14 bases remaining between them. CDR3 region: CASSLDGQITNEQFF. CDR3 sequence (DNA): TGTGCCAGCAGCTTAGACGGCCAAATCACTAATGAGCAGTTCTTC.

DNA of the CDR3: TGTGCCAGCAGCTTAGCGGTGGGGACAGGGGATCTGCCCCAGCATTTT. Protein sequence: CASSLAVGTGDLPQHF. This sequence joins TRBV7-2 and TRBJ1-5; TRBD1 matches 10 bases. This CDR3 has 16 amino acids. V lost 0 bases, J lost 9 bases, and 8 bases stayed unmatched. Germline values: CDR1 SGHTA, CDR2 FQGNSA.

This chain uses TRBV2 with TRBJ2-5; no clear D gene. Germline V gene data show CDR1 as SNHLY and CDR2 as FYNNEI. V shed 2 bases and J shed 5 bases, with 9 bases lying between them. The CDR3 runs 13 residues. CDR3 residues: CASSEQPLETQYF. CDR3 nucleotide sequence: TGTGCCAGCAGTGAACAGCCGCTGGAGACCCAGTACTTC.

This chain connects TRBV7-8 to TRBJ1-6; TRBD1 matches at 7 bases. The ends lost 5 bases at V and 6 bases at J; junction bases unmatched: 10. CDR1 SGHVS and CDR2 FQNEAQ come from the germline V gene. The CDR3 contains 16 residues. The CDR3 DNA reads TGTGCCAGCAGCCCGCAGGGGGTCGGCCTTAATTCACCCCTCCACTTT. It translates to CASSPQGVGLNSPLHF.

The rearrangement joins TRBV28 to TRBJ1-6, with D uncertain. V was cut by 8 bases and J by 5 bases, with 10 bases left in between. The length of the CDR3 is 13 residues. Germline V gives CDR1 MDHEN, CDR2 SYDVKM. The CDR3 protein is CASWARNNSPLHF. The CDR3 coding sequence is TGTGCCAGCTGGGCCAGAAATAATTCACCCCTCCACTTT.

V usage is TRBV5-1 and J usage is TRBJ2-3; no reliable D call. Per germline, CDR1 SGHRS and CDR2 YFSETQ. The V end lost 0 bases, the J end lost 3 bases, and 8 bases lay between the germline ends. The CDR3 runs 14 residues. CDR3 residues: CASSLGRPTDTQYF. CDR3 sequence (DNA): TGCGCCAGCAGCTTGGGCCGGCCAACAGATACGCAGTATTTT.

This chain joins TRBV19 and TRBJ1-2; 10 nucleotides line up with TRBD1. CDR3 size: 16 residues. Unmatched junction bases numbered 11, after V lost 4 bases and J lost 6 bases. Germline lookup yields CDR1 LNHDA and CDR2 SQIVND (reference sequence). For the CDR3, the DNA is TGTGCCAGTAGTACCCGGGACAGGGGTGTTGAGGATGGCTACACCTTC. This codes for CASSTRDRGVEDGYTF.

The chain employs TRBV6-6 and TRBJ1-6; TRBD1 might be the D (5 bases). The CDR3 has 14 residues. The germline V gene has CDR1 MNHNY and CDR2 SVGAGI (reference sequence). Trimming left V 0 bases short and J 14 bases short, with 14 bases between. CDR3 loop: CASSYSRDAQTLHF. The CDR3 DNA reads TGTGCCAGCAGTTACTCGAGGGACGCCCAGACCCTCCACTTT.

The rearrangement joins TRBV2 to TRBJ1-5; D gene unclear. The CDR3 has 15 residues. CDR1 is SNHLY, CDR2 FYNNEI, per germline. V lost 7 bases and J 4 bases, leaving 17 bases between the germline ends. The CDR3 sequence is CASTRAKGANQPQHF. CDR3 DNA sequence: TGTGCCAGCACAAGAGCCAAGGGCGCGAATCAGCCCCAGCATTTT.

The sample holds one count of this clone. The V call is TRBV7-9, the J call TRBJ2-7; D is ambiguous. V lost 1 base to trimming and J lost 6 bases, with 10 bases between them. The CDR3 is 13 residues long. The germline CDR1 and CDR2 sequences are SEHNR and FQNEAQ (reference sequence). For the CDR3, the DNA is TGTGCCAGCAGCTTAGATCCAGCAGGCGAGCAGTACTTC. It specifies CASSLDPAGEQYF.

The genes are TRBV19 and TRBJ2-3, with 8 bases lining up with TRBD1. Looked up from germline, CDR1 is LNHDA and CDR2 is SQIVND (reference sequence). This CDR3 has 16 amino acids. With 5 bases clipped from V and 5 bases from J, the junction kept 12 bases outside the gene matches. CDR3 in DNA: TGTGCCAGTAGTGCAGTCTCCAGGGGGCGAGGAGATACGCAGTATTTT. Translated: CASSAVSRGRGDTQYF.

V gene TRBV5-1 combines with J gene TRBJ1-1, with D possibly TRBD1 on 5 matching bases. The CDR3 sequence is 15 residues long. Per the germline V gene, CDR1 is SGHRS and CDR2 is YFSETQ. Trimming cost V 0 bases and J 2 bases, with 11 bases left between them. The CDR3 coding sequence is TGCGCCAGCAGCTTGGAGGAGGGGTTAAACACTGAAGCTTTCTTT. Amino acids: CASSLEEGLNTEAFF.

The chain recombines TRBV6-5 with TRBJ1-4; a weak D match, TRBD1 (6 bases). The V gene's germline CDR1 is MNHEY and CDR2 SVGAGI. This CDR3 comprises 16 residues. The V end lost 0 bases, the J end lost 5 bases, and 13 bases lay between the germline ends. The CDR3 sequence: CASSYSLQGPNEKLFF. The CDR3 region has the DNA TGTGCCAGCAGTTACTCGCTACAGGGCCCGAATGAAAAACTGTTTTTT.

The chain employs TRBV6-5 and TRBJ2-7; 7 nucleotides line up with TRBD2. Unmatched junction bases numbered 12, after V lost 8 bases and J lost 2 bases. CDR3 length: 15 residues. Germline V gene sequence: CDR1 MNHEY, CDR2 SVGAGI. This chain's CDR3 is CASYRTGGGTYEQYF. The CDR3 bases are TGTGCCAGCTACCGGACTGGCGGGGGTACCTACGAGCAGTACTTC.